These 27 T cell receptor beta chains were all obtained from the same sample, sequenced in a study of T cell repertoires in cytomegalovirus infection. In TCRdb, the reads were re-called with MiXCR into one record per CDR3 protein. The repertoire holds about 310,000 distinct CDR3 sequences, with 17% as singletons. Sequenced material: PBMCs. All receptors come from a human donor in good health (CMV status not recorded). Some clones in this sample may be carry-over from other donors' samples.

This clonotype was detected only a few times. The V gene is TRBV2, the J gene TRBJ2-7; 7 bases fit TRBD2. V lost 6 bases to trimming and J lost 4 bases; unmatched junction nucleotides: 9. The CDR3 is made up of 14 amino acids. CDR1 is SNHLY and CDR2 is FYNNEI in the germline V gene. CDR3 sequence reads: CASRKGLGGYEQYF. The CDR3 bases are TGTGCCAGCAGGAAAGGACTAGGAGGTTACGAGCAGTACTTC.

This chain connects TRBV28 to TRBJ1-5, with D possibly TRBD1 on 5 matching bases. The CDR3 is made up of 15 amino acids. Trimming left V 6 bases short and J 5 bases short, with 17 bases between. CDR1 MDHEN and CDR2 SYDVKM come from the germline V gene. The DNA of the CDR3 is TGTGCCAGCAGAGAACGACAGCTCCTCTATCAGCCCCAGCATTTT. As protein: CASRERQLLYQPQHF. The full variable domain, completed using reference TRBV28 and TRBJ1-5, is DVKVTQSSRYLVKRTGEKVFLECVQDMDHENMFWYRQDPGLGLRLIYFSYDVKMKEKGDIPEGYSVSREKKERFSLILESASTNQTSMYLCASRERQLLYQPQHFGDGTRLSIL.

This clonotype appeared many times. The rearrangement links TRBV4-2 to TRBJ1-1, with D unresolved. CDR3 length equals 18 residues. Germline V lookup: CDR1 LGHNA, CDR2 YNFKEQ. Trimming removed 1 base from V and 0 bases from J, with 18 bases in between. For the CDR3, the DNA is TGTGCCAGCAGCCAAGCATCCAGGAGCCCTACCATGAACACTGAAGCTTTCTTT. Amino acid sequence: CASSQASRSPTMNTEAFF.

This clonotype was recorded many times. The DNA for the CDR3 is TGTGCCAGCAGCTCTCGGATAGTGGACGGCAATCAGCCCCAGCATTTT. This codes for CASSSRIVDGNQPQHF. The rearrangement joins TRBV28 to TRBJ1-5; D gene ambiguous. The V gene's germline CDR1 is MDHEN and CDR2 SYDVKM. The CDR3 has 16 residues. V was shortened by 6 bases and J by 2 bases, with 17 bases between the two germline ends.

This chain uses TRBV6-6 with TRBJ2-7; D is unclear. V was shortened by 5 bases and J by 2 bases, with 10 bases between the two germline ends. Looked up from germline, CDR1 is MNHNY and CDR2 is SVGAGI (reference sequence). The CDR3 totals 13 residues. The CDR3 bases are TGTGCCAGCAGTGACGAGGAGCCCTACGAGCAGTACTTC. Translating it yields CASSDEEPYEQYF.

This clonotype has at least ten counts. The chain is built from TRBV10-3 and TRBJ2-5; possibly TRBD2 for D (5 bases). The CDR3 consists of 14 residues. The germline gives CDR1 ENHRY, CDR2 SYGVKD. The V end lost 8 bases, the J end lost 4 bases, and 17 bases lay between the germline ends. CDR3 protein: CAIGEPREGETQYF. CDR3 DNA sequence: TGTGCCATCGGGGAACCGAGGGAAGGAGAGACCCAGTACTTC.

This chain uses TRBV7-2 with TRBJ2-1; 8 nucleotides agree with TRBD2. There are 15 residues in the CDR3. Germline assignment: CDR1 SGHTA and CDR2 FQGNSA. V trimming: 3 bases; J trimming: 6 bases; junction bases outside the gene matches: 7. The CDR3 reads CASSFQRGSSNEQFF. CDR3 in DNA: TGTGCCAGCAGCTTCCAGCGGGGGTCCAGCAATGAGCAGTTCTTC.

This clonotype was observed a handful of times. The rearrangement links TRBV3-1 to TRBJ1-1; maybe TRBD1 (5 bases). The germline gives CDR1 LGHDT, CDR2 YNNKEL (reference sequence). The CDR3 length is 16 residues. V was cut by 2 bases and J by 4 bases, with 17 bases left in between. This CDR3 is CASSQNPTGEGTEAFF. The CDR3 bases are TGTGCCAGCAGCCAAAACCCCACAGGAGAAGGCACTGAAGCTTTCTTT.

The CDR3, as DNA: TGTGCCATCAGTGGATCTCTGGGGGTGGGGCCCAACTCCTACAATGAGCAGTTCTTC. This gives the protein CAISGSLGVGPNSYNEQFF. The chain has TRBV10-3 and TRBJ2-1, with D perhaps matching TRBD1 or TRBD2 (5 bases each). Germline CDR1 reads ENHRY; CDR2 reads SYGVKD. Trimming stripped 4 bases from V and 0 bases from J, with 22 bases between. The length of the CDR3 is 19 residues.

The CDR3 bases are TGTGCCAGCAGCCAAGATGGGGACGGGGGTGTCGATAGGGCTGGGGCCAACGTCCTGACTTTC. This codes for CASSQDGDGGVDRAGANVLTF. The chain carries TRBV4-2 and TRBJ2-6, with D perhaps TRBD2 (6 bases). Between the trimmed V and J ends, which lost 0 bases and 2 bases, there was a span of 23 bases. This CDR3 is 21 amino acids long. Per germline, CDR1 LGHNA and CDR2 YNFKEQ.

The chain is built from TRBV28 and TRBJ1-2, with 8 bases identical to TRBD1. V shed 6 bases, J shed 7 bases, and the junction held 4 bases outside the gene matches. Germline-derived CDR1 and CDR2 are MDHEN and SYDVKM. The length of the CDR3 is 12 residues. The CDR3 DNA reads TGTGCCAGCAGCCGGGACAGGATTGGCTACACCTTC. As protein: CASSRDRIGYTF.

This clonotype has a count of ten or more. The chain combines TRBV7-2 with TRBJ2-3; D is ambiguous. The CDR3 is 14 residues long. Germline CDR1 and CDR2: SGHTA and FQGNSA. The germline V and J ends were trimmed by 5 bases and 2 bases, with 11 bases remaining between them. The CDR3 coding sequence is TGTGCCAGCAGCAAAAGTTTATCCACAGATACGCAGTATTTT. It is translated as CASSKSLSTDTQYF.

The chain combines TRBV4-3 with TRBJ2-7; D is perhaps TRBD2 (6 bases). The germline CDR1 and CDR2 sequences are LGHNA and YSLEER. V was shortened by 0 bases and J by 7 bases, with 13 bases between the two germline ends. This CDR3 is 14 amino acids long. CDR3 amino acids: CASSQDSTEGEQYF. CDR3 in DNA: TGCGCCAGCAGCCAAGATTCGACGGAGGGGGAGCAGTACTTC.

This sequence joins TRBV6-5 and TRBJ2-7, with D perhaps TRBD1 (5 bases). Germline CDR1 MNHEY, CDR2 SVGAGI. V lost 0 bases, J lost 7 bases, and 16 bases lay in between. The CDR3 is made up of 15 amino acids. The CDR3 protein is CASSYSRAGAREQYF. The CDR3 DNA reads TGTGCCAGCAGTTACTCGAGAGCTGGGGCTCGTGAGCAGTACTTC.

This clonotype was detected many times. V is TRBV12-3 or TRBV12-4 and J is TRBJ2-3; 11 bases fit TRBD2. The CDR3 totals 18 residues. The trim removed 5 bases at V and 1 base at J, leaving 11 bases unmatched. The chain's CDR3 is CASSRGSGGASGTDTQYF. DNA of the CDR3: TGTGCCAGCAGTAGGGGTAGCGGGGGGGCTTCCGGCACAGATACGCAGTATTTT.

This clonotype showed up many times. The genes are TRBV12-3 or TRBV12-4 and TRBJ1-2; no reliable D call. The CDR3 spans 13 residues. V lost 0 bases to trimming and J lost 8 bases, with 10 bases between them. The CDR3 DNA reads TGTGCCAGCAGTTTAGCCGGCCATGGCGGCTACACCTTC. Protein: CASSLAGHGGYTF.

This clonotype was counted ten times or more. This rearrangement joins TRBV7-2 to TRBJ2-4; possibly TRBD1 or TRBD2 for D (5 bases each). Germline V gene sequence: CDR1 SGHTA, CDR2 FQGNSA. V was shortened by 5 bases and J by 1 base, with 18 bases between the two germline ends. This CDR3 has 17 amino acids. The DNA of the CDR3 is TGTGCCAGCAGCCTCCCGGTCGGGGCGGGTGCCAAAAACATTCAGTACTTC. Encoded protein: CASSLPVGAGAKNIQYF.

In this sample, this clonotype turned up a few times. DNA for the CDR3: TGTGCCAGCGGCAGGAACCTGTACAATTCACCCCTCCACTTT. Its translation is CASGRNLYNSPLHF. V usage is TRBV7-9 and J usage is TRBJ1-6; no clear D gene. The length of the CDR3 is 14 residues. The V gene's germline CDR1 is SEHNR and CDR2 FQNEAQ (reference sequence). V lost 8 bases, J lost 7 bases, and 15 bases lay in between.

This clonotype was seen many times. This chain connects TRBV10-3 to TRBJ1-5; D uncertain. CDR3 length: 14 amino acids. The V end lost 10 bases, the J end lost 3 bases, and 16 bases lay between the germline ends. Germline values: CDR1 ENHRY, CDR2 SYGVKD. CDR3 in amino acids: CATSTGDPNQPQHF. CDR3 nucleotide sequence: TGTGCCACCTCTACCGGGGATCCCAATCAGCCCCAGCATTTT.

This clonotype was counted ten times or more. V and J are TRBV7-2 and TRBJ1-1; tentative D call: TRBD1 (6 bases). Per the germline V gene, CDR1 is SGHTA and CDR2 is FQGNSA. Trimming shortened V by 1 base and J by 4 bases, and 13 bases separated the two germline ends. This CDR3 is built from 15 residues. CDR3: CASSLVGGLTTEAFF. DNA for the CDR3: TGTGCCAGCAGCTTAGTTGGGGGCCTAACCACTGAAGCTTTCTTT. Together with reference TRBV7-2 and TRBJ1-1, the CDR3 gives the full variable domain: GAGVSQSPSNKVTEKGKDVELRCDPISGHTALYWYRQSLGQGLEFLIYFQGNSAPDKSGLPSDRFSAERTGGSVSTLTIQRTQQEDSAVYLCASSLVGGLTTEAFFGQGTRLTVV.

A few counts support this clonotype. The rearrangement joins TRBV6-1 to TRBJ2-5, with 8 bases identical to TRBD1. This CDR3 has 16 amino acids. V lost 3 bases, J lost 1 base, and 7 bases stayed unmatched. Germline CDR1 reads MNHNS; CDR2 reads SASEGT. The CDR3 DNA is TGTGCCAGCAGTGATCCAGGACAGGGTCTCCAAGAGACCCAGTACTTC. Amino acid sequence: CASSDPGQGLQETQYF.

The J gene is TRBJ1-3, the V gene TRBV7-2, with TRBD1 identical over 12 bases. This CDR3 has 17 amino acids. The germline gives CDR1 SGHTA, CDR2 FQGNSA. V gave up 2 bases and J gave up 1 base; unmatched junction bases: 3. This CDR3 reads CASSLRGQGASGNTIYF. The CDR3 DNA is TGTGCCAGCAGCTTAAGGGGACAGGGGGCATCTGGAAACACCATATATTTT.

This clonotype was observed a few times. This chain links TRBV27 with TRBJ1-2; D remains ambiguous. Deletions cut 6 bases from V and 2 bases from J, with 22 bases between. From germline, CDR1 is MNHEY and CDR2 SMNVEV (reference sequence). There are 17 residues in the CDR3. Written as DNA, the CDR3 is TGTGCCAGCAGGGTTCTGGACGGCGCCGCCCTCAACTATGGCTACACCTTC. It encodes CASRVLDGAALNYGYTF.

This clonotype appeared many times. The V and J genes are TRBV28 and TRBJ1-2, with D perhaps matching TRBD1 (5 bases). V lost 5 bases and J 3 bases, leaving 16 bases between the germline ends. The length of the CDR3 is 15 residues. The germline V gene encodes CDR1 MDHEN and CDR2 SYDVKM. The CDR3 region has the DNA TGTGCCAGCAGTCCGCGGGGGAGCAGCGACTATGGCTACACCTTC. Its protein product is CASSPRGSSDYGYTF.

This clonotype was observed a handful of times. The chain joins TRBV5-8 to TRBJ1-2, with a possible D match to TRBD1 (5 bases). Germline CDR1 reads SGHTS; CDR2 reads YDEGEE. The germline V and J ends were trimmed by 5 bases and 4 bases, with 15 bases remaining between them. The CDR3 sequence is 14 residues long. CDR3 residues: CASSRQWGSYGYTF. The CDR3 nucleotides read TGTGCCAGCAGTCGACAGTGGGGATCCTATGGCTACACCTTC. The full variable domain, completed using reference TRBV5-8 and TRBJ1-2, is EAGVTQSPTHLIKTRGQQATLRCSPISGHTSVYWYQQALGLGLQFLLWYDEGEERNRGNFPPRFSGRQFPNYSSELNVNALELEDSALYLCASSRQWGSYGYTFGSGTRLTVV.

The rearrangement uses TRBV18 and TRBJ2-7; 8 nucleotides match TRBD1. Germline V CDR1 and CDR2: KGHSH, LQKENI. This CDR3 contains 14 residues. V gave up 2 bases and J gave up 6 bases; unmatched junction bases: 6. The chain's CDR3 is CASSPFETGGEQYF. In nucleotides, the CDR3 is TGTGCCAGCTCACCATTTGAAACAGGGGGCGAGCAGTACTTC.

J is TRBJ2-7 and V is TRBV20-1, with 8 nucleotides matching TRBD1. The V gene end was trimmed by 3 bases and the J gene end by 3 bases; junction bases not matched to a gene: 13. Germline V gene data show CDR1 as DFQATT and CDR2 as SNEGSKA (reference sequence). The CDR3 totals 16 residues. The chain's CDR3 is CSARPSGGRGFYEQYF. The DNA of the CDR3 is TGCAGTGCTAGGCCCTCAGGGGGCAGGGGGTTCTACGAGCAGTACTTC.